What follows are 26 T cell receptor beta chains derived from one specimen sequenced in a study of T-cell memory formation after mild COVID-19. TCRdb analysed the 5' RACE reads with MiXCR anew, one entry per CDR3 protein. The data contain about 350,000 distinct CDR3 sequences, approximately 13% of them singletons. The sample was PBMCs or a T cell subset sorted from them (not recorded which). The receptors derive from a man younger than 35 who had mild COVID-19 (a few samples of this study predate the infection). Cell type and time point are not known.

There are many counts of this clonotype. This chain joins TRBV7-2 and TRBJ2-1; the D gene is possibly TRBD2 (6 bases). The germline CDR1 and CDR2 sequences are SGHTA and FQGNSA. V shed 4 bases and J shed 3 bases, with 10 bases lying between them. This CDR3 has 14 amino acids. Written as DNA, the CDR3 is TGTGCCAGCAGCTCCTCTAGCGACTACAATGAGCAGTTCTTC. Translating gives CASSSSSDYNEQFF. Supplemented by reference TRBV7-2 and TRBJ2-1, the full variable domain reads GAGVSQSPSNKVTEKGKDVELRCDPISGHTALYWYRQSLGQGLEFLIYFQGNSAPDKSGLPSDRFSAERTGGSVSTLTIQRTQQEDSAVYLCASSSSSDYNEQFFGPGTRLTVL.

The genes are TRBV5-1 and TRBJ2-3, with D possibly matching TRBD2 (5 bases). Germline CDR1 reads SGHRS; CDR2 reads YFSETQ. Trimming removed 3 bases at V and 2 bases at J, with 16 bases between. The CDR3 totals 16 residues. CDR3 loop: CASSSTDWLNTDTQYF. CDR3 bases: TGCGCCAGCAGCTCCACGGACTGGCTAAACACAGATACGCAGTATTTT.

This clonotype was seen more than once but under ten times. V usage is TRBV7-6 and J usage is TRBJ1-2, with 7 bases lining up with TRBD1. Looked up from germline, CDR1 is SGHVS and CDR2 is FNYEAQ. The junction had 12 bases not matched to a gene; V was cut back by 8 bases and J by 3 bases. There are 15 residues in the CDR3. As DNA, the CDR3 is TGTGCCAGCTCACGGGACAGTAATTCTTACTATGGCTACACCTTC. Protein product: CASSRDSNSYYGYTF.

The V gene is TRBV7-9, the J gene TRBJ2-1, with D perhaps given as TRBD1 or TRBD2 (5 bases each). The V end lost 3 bases, the J end lost 4 bases, and 19 bases lay between the germline ends. Germline CDR1 SEHNR, CDR2 FQNEAQ (reference sequence). This CDR3 region has 17 residues. For the CDR3, the DNA is TGTGCCAGCAGCTTGGGAGACAGCACTCCTTTATACAATGAGCAGTTCTTC. Translating it yields CASSLGDSTPLYNEQFF.

This clonotype was seen a few times. The V gene is TRBV4-2, the J gene TRBJ1-2, with 7 bases matching TRBD1. CDR1 LGHNA and CDR2 YNFKEQ come from the germline V gene. There are 18 residues in the CDR3. Trimming at V came to 1 base and at J to 0 bases, leaving 11 bases not matched to a gene. Here the CDR3 DNA reads TGTGCCAGCAGCCAAGTATCCTCCGGGACAGCTTCTAACTATGGCTACACCTTC. The encoded protein is CASSQVSSGTASNYGYTF.

This clonotype was seen more than once but under ten times. The chain combines TRBV5-8 with TRBJ2-3; 8 bases map to TRBD1. The CDR3 loop spans 15 amino acids. CDR1 SGHTS and CDR2 YDEGEE come from the germline V gene. The trim removed 1 base at V and 4 bases at J, leaving 5 bases unmatched. The CDR3 protein is CASSLLRQGSDTQYF. In DNA form, the CDR3 reads TGTGCCAGCAGCTTGTTGAGACAGGGGTCAGATACGCAGTATTTT.

V and J are TRBV7-9 and TRBJ2-1; unclear D gene. The length of the CDR3 is 13 residues. V gave up 0 bases and J gave up 9 bases, with 9 bases separating them. Germline CDR1 SEHNR, CDR2 FQNEAQ (reference sequence). CDR3 sequence reads: CASSLAGNGEQFF. DNA of the CDR3: TGTGCCAGCAGCTTAGCGGGGAACGGTGAGCAGTTCTTC.

This clonotype was recorded a few times. V usage is TRBV4-2 and J usage is TRBJ1-1; 7 bases map to TRBD1. The ends lost 0 bases at V and 3 bases at J; junction bases unmatched: 7. This CDR3 region has 16 residues. From germline, CDR1 is LGHNA and CDR2 YNFKEQ. The CDR3: CASSQENGGGHTEAFF. As DNA, the CDR3 is TGTGCCAGCAGCCAAGAGAACGGAGGGGGCCACACTGAAGCTTTCTTT.

The genes are TRBV4-2 and TRBJ2-5, with D unresolved. The CDR3 has 12 amino acids. Germline loops: CDR1 LGHNA, CDR2 YNFKEQ. Trimming removed 5 bases from V and 4 bases from J, with 8 bases in between. CDR3 sequence (DNA): TGTGCCAGCAGCGGATCGAGAGAGACCCAGTACTTC. Protein: CASSGSRETQYF.

This clonotype occurred a few times. The chain recombines TRBV20-1 with TRBJ2-1; TRBD2 aligns across 10 bases. The V gene's germline CDR1 is DFQATT and CDR2 SNEGSKA (reference sequence). V shed 5 bases, J shed 4 bases, and the junction held 11 bases outside the gene matches. The CDR3 spans 16 residues. The CDR3, as DNA: TGCAGTGCTGCTTCGCTTAGCGGGGGGCAATACAATGAGCAGTTCTTC. It encodes CSAASLSGGQYNEQFF.

This clonotype appeared a few times. CDR3 sequence reads: CASSLNRGTEAFF. The CDR3 nucleotides read TGTGCCAGCAGCCTGAACCGGGGCACTGAAGCTTTCTTT. J is TRBJ1-1 and V is TRBV7-2; no reliable D call. V was cut by 5 bases and J by 4 bases, with 11 bases left in between. The length of the CDR3 is 13 residues. Germline V gene lookup returns CDR1 SGHTA and CDR2 FQGNSA.

This clonotype has more than one count but fewer than ten. The chain recombines TRBV20-1 with TRBJ1-1; D not certain. Trimming left V 0 bases short and J 1 base short, with 9 bases between. Germline CDR1 reads DFQATT; CDR2 reads SNEGSKA (reference sequence). This CDR3 spans 14 amino acids. DNA for the CDR3: TGCAGTGCTAGAGATCGGGTAGGGAACACTGAAGCTTTCTTT. Protein sequence: CSARDRVGNTEAFF.

This clonotype showed up many times. This chain links TRBV7-2 with TRBJ2-3; 9 bases fit TRBD2. The CDR3 has 15 residues. The germline gives CDR1 SGHTA, CDR2 FQGNSA. V shed 5 bases, J shed 2 bases, and the junction held 5 bases outside the gene matches. CDR3 DNA: TGTGCCAGCAGCCCACGACTAGCGGACACAGATACGCAGTATTTT. This codes for CASSPRLADTDTQYF. The variable domain in full, completed from reference TRBV7-2 and TRBJ2-3, reads GAGVSQSPSNKVTEKGKDVELRCDPISGHTALYWYRQSLGQGLEFLIYFQGNSAPDKSGLPSDRFSAERTGGSVSTLTIQRTQQEDSAVYLCASSPRLADTDTQYFGPGTRLTVL.

The V call is TRBV10-3, the J call TRBJ2-1; D gene ambiguous. This CDR3 is built from 11 residues. Trimming shortened V by 2 bases and J by 6 bases, and 2 bases separated the two germline ends. Germline V gene sequence: CDR1 ENHRY, CDR2 SYGVKD. The CDR3 bases are TGTGCCATCAGTGAGCGCAATGAGCAGTTCTTC. It yields the protein CAISERNEQFF.

This clonotype was counted between two and nine times. CDR3 nucleotide sequence: TGTGCCAGCAGCGGGGCTAGCGGGGGCCCTAGACCAGAGACCCAGTACTTC. It encodes CASSGASGGPRPETQYF. The genes are TRBV13 and TRBJ2-5, with 10 bases fitting TRBD2. V lost 5 bases to trimming and J lost 4 bases; unmatched junction nucleotides: 13. CDR3 length: 17 residues. In germline, CDR1 is PRHDT, CDR2 FYEKMQ (reference sequence).

Only a few counts were recorded for this clonotype. This chain joins TRBV5-6 and TRBJ2-1; TRBD2 might be the D (6 bases). This CDR3 spans 15 amino acids. The germline V and J ends were trimmed by 4 bases and 6 bases, with 17 bases remaining between them. Germline V gene data show CDR1 as SGHDT and CDR2 as YYEEEE. CDR3 residues: CASSGSGLSGNEQFF. CDR3 nucleotide sequence: TGTGCCAGCAGCGGGTCGGGACTGAGCGGCAATGAGCAGTTCTTC.

The rearrangement links TRBV10-3 to TRBJ1-5, with D possibly being TRBD1 (6 bases). Germline V gives CDR1 ENHRY, CDR2 SYGVKD. The V end was cut by 0 bases, the J end by 1 base, with 19 bases between. The CDR3 runs 19 residues. This CDR3 reads CAISESGRLGGGSNQPQHF. Here the CDR3 DNA reads TGTGCCATCAGTGAGTCGGGCAGATTGGGGGGCGGGAGCAATCAGCCCCAGCATTTT.

This clonotype appeared many times. The rearrangement joins TRBV7-9 to TRBJ1-2, with no clear D. Between the trimmed V and J ends, which lost 5 bases and 8 bases, there was a span of 18 bases. Per the germline V gene, CDR1 is SEHNR and CDR2 is FQNEAQ (reference sequence). The CDR3 covers 14 residues. The CDR3 coding sequence is TGTGCCAGCAGCGTAGTAGGCCCAGCCAGCGGCTACACCTTC. This codes for CASSVVGPASGYTF.

There are a few counts of this clonotype. V is TRBV7-8 and J is TRBJ1-2; no firm D call. The CDR3 sequence is 14 residues long. V lost 0 bases to trimming and J lost 7 bases, with 12 bases between them. The germline V gene has CDR1 SGHVS and CDR2 FQNEAQ. The CDR3 sequence is CASSLAGKESGYTF. The CDR3 nucleotides are TGTGCCAGCAGCTTAGCGGGCAAGGAGAGTGGCTACACCTTC.

Ten or more counts support this clonotype. The chain joins TRBV5-4 to TRBJ2-3, with D hard to call. The V gene's germline CDR1 is SGHNT and CDR2 YYREEE (reference sequence). This CDR3 is 14 amino acids long. Between the trimmed V and J ends, which lost 4 bases and 0 bases, there was a span of 9 bases. The CDR3 coding sequence is TGTGCCAGCAGCCCACGACGTAGCACAGATACGCAGTATTTT. It encodes CASSPRRSTDTQYF. The full variable domain, rest sourced from reference TRBV5-4 and TRBJ2-3, is ETGVTQSPTHLIKTRGQQVTLRCSSQSGHNTVSWYQQALGQGPQFIFQYYREEENGRGNFPPRFSGLQFPNYSSELNVNALELDDSALYLCASSPRRSTDTQYFGPGTRLTVL.

This clonotype came up a few times. This chain connects TRBV20-1 to TRBJ2-7, with 8 bases that match TRBD2. CDR1 is DFQATT and CDR2 is SNEGSKA in the germline V gene (reference sequence). This CDR3 spans 14 amino acids. V lost 1 base to trimming and J lost 6 bases; unmatched junction nucleotides: 8. The CDR3 protein is CSARVAGHMGEQYF. DNA for the CDR3: TGCAGTGCTAGAGTAGCGGGGCATATGGGCGAGCAGTACTTC.

In this sample, this clonotype turned up many times. The CDR3 protein is CAISEIRRISGANVLTF. DNA for the CDR3: TGTGCCATCAGTGAGATTCGACGGATCTCTGGGGCCAACGTCCTGACTTTC. J is TRBJ2-6 and V is TRBV10-3; D not certain. Germline-derived CDR1 and CDR2 are ENHRY and SYGVKD. V lost 2 bases and J 0 bases, leaving 11 bases between the germline ends. The CDR3 covers 17 residues.

In its sample, this clonotype was seen a few times. The rearrangement links TRBV10-3 to TRBJ2-2; 10 bases are shared with TRBD2. J gave up 3 bases and V 6 bases, and 1 base lay outside the gene matches. Germline-derived CDR1 and CDR2 are ENHRY and SYGVKD. There are 14 residues in the CDR3. The DNA of the CDR3 is TGTGCCATCAGAGGACTAGCGGACACCGGGGAGCTGTTTTTT. Translation: CAIRGLADTGELFF.

This clonotype was observed many times. The chain combines TRBV4-3 with TRBJ2-5, with 11 bases matching TRBD2. The CDR3 spans 14 residues. Germline CDR1 is LGHNA and CDR2 is YSLEER. With V trimmed by 4 bases and J by 3 bases, 1 base remained unmatched. CDR3 in amino acids: CASSPGLAEETQYF. The CDR3 region has the DNA TGCGCCAGCAGCCCGGGACTAGCGGAAGAGACCCAGTACTTC.

This clonotype was seen a handful of times. The rearrangement joins TRBV14 to TRBJ1-4, with D uncertain. The CDR3 covers 15 residues. With 0 bases removed from V and 8 bases from J, the gap between germline ends came to 13 bases. Per germline, CDR1 SGHDN and CDR2 FVKESK. CDR3 nucleotide sequence: TGTGCCAGCAGCCAAGAAGAGGGCCGGCGGGAAAAACTGTTTTTT. This gives the protein CASSQEEGRREKLFF.

The chain carries TRBV7-3 and TRBJ2-2; TRBD2 matches 12 bases. V trimming: 5 bases; J trimming: 2 bases; junction bases outside the gene matches: 6. There are 17 residues in the CDR3. Germline CDR1 is SGHTA and CDR2 is FQGTGA. The CDR3 sequence: CASSLGLAGTNTGELFF. In DNA form, the CDR3 reads TGTGCCAGCAGCCTAGGACTAGCGGGGACAAACACCGGGGAGCTGTTTTTT.